The source of this TCR beta chain is a study of blood T cell repertoires in COVID-19. On the study more broadly: T cells, B-cell-depleted T cells, or PBMCs provided the cDNA or gDNA that served as material.

This CDR3 comprises 13 residues. Trimming at V came to 2 bases and at J to 10 bases, leaving 2 bases not matched to a gene. Germline lookup yields CDR1 SEHNR and CDR2 FQNEAQ (reference sequence). Those enrolled, adults aged about 18 to 89 years, came from fewer than 25 US areas. Some clones are missing from TCRdb's copy, which holds only in-frame ones; the method was immunoSEQ multiplex PCR. The table lists some 270,000 clones, approximately 85% of them singletons, with around 10% in the top ten. The V gene is TRBV7-9, the J gene TRBJ1-6, with 7 nucleotides matching TRBD1. The origin of this receptor is a woman between 50 and 59 years old with acute COVID-19. The source material was PBMCs or T cells enriched from blood (not recorded which). Written as DNA, the CDR3 is TGTGCCAGCAGCTTAACAGGGGAATCACCCCTCCACTTT. Protein product: CASSLTGESPLHF.